A selection of T cell receptor beta chains follows, all from one sample in a study of T cell changes during pregnancy in multiple sclerosis. Generated by immunoSEQ multiplex PCR, the TCRdb table keeps only in-frame clones and is missing some. The table lists about 16,000 clones, approximately 95% of them singletons. The sample here was peripheral blood, taken in the third trimester of pregnancy. The receptor source for this set is a female donor with multiple sclerosis, enrolled in a pregnancy study. The CDR3 runs from the conserved cysteine through the conserved F or W. D genes are given only for firm matches.

v_gene: TRBV30; d_gene: .; CDR3aa: CAWSVRWVRDGAYNEQFF
v_gene: TRBV9; d_gene: TRBD2; CDR3aa: CASGRGTFPNEQFF
v_gene: TRBV28; d_gene: .; CDR3aa: CASSLRELVKNIQYF
v_gene: TRBV9; d_gene: .; CDR3aa: CASSVALGWSGYTF
v_gene: TRBV30; d_gene: TRBD2; CDR3aa: CAWNGREFYNEQFF
v_gene: TRBV28; d_gene: .; CDR3aa: CASSINYEQYF
v_gene: TRBV19; d_gene: TRBD1; CDR3aa: CASSIGHRGPSYNSPLHF
v_gene: TRBV19; d_gene: TRBD2; CDR3aa: CASSISGTSGRWDEQYF
v_gene: TRBV6-1; d_gene: .; CDR3aa: CASSQGNTEAFF
v_gene: TRBV4-1; d_gene: TRBD1; CDR3aa: CASSREGQGNEQFF
v_gene: TRBV9; d_gene: TRBD2; CDR3aa: CASSVVNSGGAFYYNEQFF